This TCR beta chain was found in a study of T cells in Graves' hyperthyroidism and ophthalmopathy (dated by TCRdb to about 2019). Broadly, across the study: Peripheral blood samples were taken at initial diagnosis, before any treatment was given. Prospective prediction of ophthalmopathy was tested in an independent validation cohort of about 19 hyperthyroidism patients and some 17 patients who later progressed to ophthalmopathy. The paper describes TCR Vbeta CDR3 sequencing of around 140 peripheral blood samples, made up of roughly 45 ophthalmopathy patients, over 70 hyperthyroidism patients and 17 progressor patients. The roughly 100 discovery patients were randomly split 7:3 into training and test sets. TCR V-J signatures able to tell the groups apart were searched for in a discovery cohort of 90 to 100 patients, of whom more than 40 had Graves' ophthalmopathy and roughly 59 had stable Graves' hyperthyroidism. After sampling, hyperthyroidism patients received methimazole starting at 30 mg daily, and ophthalmopathy patients received high-dose intravenous methylprednisolone. In addition, the study compared T-cell repertoires in thyroid tissue and in blood from about six Graves' hyperthyroidism patients.

Of note for this clonotype: The antigen this receptor binds is unknown. Being one base from a much bigger clone, this may be a read error.

The hyperthyroidism patients were between 18 and 65 years old and newly diagnosed, with a disease duration of less than 2 months. Exclusion was applied to patients with uncontrolled infections, other autoimmune diseases, pregnancy or lactation. Diagnoses were established on the basis of clinical symptoms, serum thyroxine and TRAb, thyroid ultrasound, and orbital computed tomography. Blood from progressor patients was collected at the time of first diagnosis with hyperthyroidism, before any ophthalmopathy symptoms had appeared. PBMCs were separated from 10 ml of fresh peripheral blood using Ficoll-Paque density gradient centrifugation. Patients classed as progressors first received a Graves' hyperthyroidism diagnosis and then went on to develop ophthalmopathy during follow-up. Trizol reagent was used to extract total RNA, and RNA quality was then checked on an Agilent 2100 Bioanalyzer. Study-level results and caveats: During validation, the model predicted progression to ophthalmopathy a median of approximately 6 months ahead of onset, with around 71% sensitivity and 72.22% specificity. A model built on a 13 V-J signature distinguished ophthalmopathy from stable hyperthyroidism, reaching approximately 89% sensitivity and under 84% specificity in cross-validation and 80%/75% in testing. No statistical method was used to fix the sample size in advance, and group allocation was not hidden from the investigators. Blood samples also contained most of the expanded thyroid clonotypes (frequency above 0.001), which suggests that blood repertoires may reflect thyroid immune responses.

The TCR beta CDR3 regions were amplified from RNA transcripts. The TCR CDR3 was subjected to a first round of RT-PCR using the HTBI primer set and the Qiagen OneStep RT-PCR kit. The libraries were constructed in a second round of multiplex PCR and then size-selected and purified. Sequencing of the libraries was done on an Illumina HiSeq2000 using paired-end 100 bp reads. Per the source publication's procedure: SOAPnuke was used to process the raw data, with reads discarded if the reads contained adapters or uncalled bases, had a mean Phred below 15, or lacked an exact constant-primer or identifier match. High-quality paired reads were merged using COPE v1.2.5, and each unique nucleotide sequence was defined as a clonotype. MiTCR v1.1 was used to align the clonotypes against IMGT TRBV, TRBD and TRBJ reference segments. Analysis was restricted to V-J combinations with a frequency above 0.0001, which covered about 99% of repertoires. The TCS score was defined as the ratio of F50 (clonal expansion) to E x V (chaos), calculated using BLOSUM62-based TCRdist between CDR3 peptides within each V-J. Welch's t-statistics and random forest reduced roughly 500 V-J features to about 13, which were used in a naive Bayes classifier (R e1071). The public reads were quality trimmed at Q25 with fastp and then assembled into clones with MiXCR by TCRdb, keeping productive beta chains. Here each entry gathers all rows of one CDR3 protein and keeps the most common genes and DNA. In this record, the V and J calls reflect TCRdb's handling and not the investigators' own analysis. This sample is represented by some 270,000 distinct CDR3 sequences; about 14% of them were singletons. Roughly 8% of the sample lies in the top ten.

There are 15 amino acids in the CDR3, from cysteine to phenylalanine inclusive. Here the CDR3 DNA is all that survives: 45 bases in frame from base 1. The germline V gene (reference sequence) sets CDR1 to LNHDA and CDR2 to SQIVND. This TCR was recovered from a woman in her 30s with Graves' hyperthyroidism that later progressed to Graves' ophthalmopathy. The sample consisted of blood. Recombination linked TRBV19 to TRBJ2-5, and perhaps TRBD2 as D gene, on 5 matching bases. The CDR3 amino acid sequence is: CASSIIARDQESQYF. The nucleotide sequence is TGTGCCAGTAGTATCATCGCGAGGGATCAAGAGAGCCAGTACTTC.